This T cell receptor beta chain was observed in a study of spatial heterogeneity in lung cancer. Study-wide points: Counts that tracked tumor mutation counts were those of expanded intratumoral alpha and beta TCRs.

Single TCR cDNA molecules each had their own unique molecular identifier. From the 5' RACE reads, TCRdb called clonotypes with MiXCR, one entry per CDR3 protein. The sample holds thousands of distinct CDR3 sequences; 10% to 15% are singletons and the top ten take roughly 52%. V lost 2 bases to trimming and J lost 1 base, with 7 bases between them. The CDR3 spans 14 residues. CDR1 MNHNY and CDR2 SVGAGI come from the germline V gene (reference sequence). The sample holds a few counts of this clonotype. Its antigen is not known. Time point given: sample taken at primary tumor resection. Sequencing was performed on whole RNA extracted from tumor and nontumor lung tissue, or from frozen PBMC, and the material was left unsorted.

The chain uses TRBV6-6 and TRBJ2-3, with D uncertain. The clonotype comes from a male donor with early-stage non-small cell lung cancer. This specimen consisted of lung tumor tissue, obtained at surgery. This CDR3 reads CASSYTDGTDTQYF. The DNA of the CDR3 is TGTGCCAGCAGTTACACCGATGGCACAGATACGCAGTATTTT.